Below, 7 T cell receptor beta chains from the same sample are listed, as sequenced in a study of Graves' ophthalmopathy and Graves' hyperthyroidism. Beta-chain TCR CDR3 regions were amplified from RNA transcripts. RT-PCR with HTBI primers came first, then second-round multiplex PCR. TCRdb re-derived calls from the multiplex PCR reads in MiXCR, one entry per CDR3 protein. Among about 740,000 distinct CDR3 sequences, 35% to 50% were seen once, and the ten largest hold roughly 46%. The sequenced sample was peripheral blood. These receptors all come from an adult man with Graves' ophthalmopathy.

About this clonotype: Being one base from a much bigger clone, this may be a read error. The chain joins TRBV19 to TRBJ1-6; D is uncertain. The CDR3 extends over 11 amino acids. Trimming took 6 bases from V and 11 from J, leaving 8 bases between them. Germline CDR1 is LNHDA and CDR2 is SQIVND (reference sequence). The CDR3 loop reads CASRRSPPLHF. The CDR3, as DNA: TGTGCCAGTAGGCGGTCACCACCCCTCCACTTT.

V and J are TRBV14 and TRBJ2-6; no firm D call. The CDR3 has 14 residues. Trimming took 4 bases from V and 3 from J, leaving 7 bases between them. In germline, CDR1 is SGHDN, CDR2 FVKESK. The CDR3 nucleotides are TGTGCCAGCAGCCTTACCGTTGGGGCCAACGTCCTGACTTTC. Protein sequence: CASSLTVGANVLTF.

The CDR3 DNA follows: TGTGCCAGCAGCTTATCCTATTCGGGGCGAGCTGAAGCTTTCTTT. Amino acids: CASSLSYSGRAEAFF. The chain has TRBV7-9 and TRBJ1-1, with a tentative D call TRBD1 (5 bases). Trimming shortened V by 2 bases and J by 6 bases, and 16 bases separated the two germline ends. The CDR3 totals 15 residues. Germline values: CDR1 SEHNR, CDR2 FQNEAQ (reference sequence). The entire variable domain, with the rest obtained from reference TRBV7-9 and TRBJ1-1, is as follows: DTGVSQNPRHKITKRGQNVTFRCDPISEHNRLYWYRQTLGQGPEFLTYFQNEAQLEKSRLLSDRFSAERPKGSFSTLEIQRTEQGDSAMYLCASSLSYSGRAEAFFGQGTRLTVV.

This chain joins TRBV19 and TRBJ2-6, with D perhaps matching TRBD1 (5 bases). Germline assignment: CDR1 LNHDA and CDR2 SQIVND (reference sequence). The CDR3 is 18 residues long. V was clipped by 0 bases and J by 1 base, with 13 bases between them. CDR3 in amino acids: CASSIEHRFSSGANVLTF. Written as DNA, the CDR3 is TGTGCCAGTAGTATAGAGCACAGGTTCTCGTCTGGGGCCAACGTCCTGACTTTC.

Of note for this clonotype: The junction and the germline gene differ at one end; a read error may be behind it. The V gene is TRBV5-1, the J gene TRBJ2-5; 7 bases line up with TRBD1. The CDR3 sequence is 13 residues long. Germline V lookup: CDR1 SGHRS, CDR2 YFSETQ. This CDR3 is CASRDRDQGTQYF. The CDR3 nucleotides read TGCGCCAGCCGGGACAGAGACCAAGGGACCCAGTACTTC.

In this sample, this clonotype turned up a few times. This chain links TRBV19 with TRBJ2-7; no clear D. CDR1 is LNHDA and CDR2 is SQIVND in the germline V gene (reference sequence). The germline V and J ends were trimmed by 4 bases and 4 bases, with 14 bases remaining between them. The CDR3 length is 14 residues. The CDR3 sequence is CASSTTGPSYEQYF. CDR3 in DNA: TGTGCCAGTAGTACCACCGGACCTAGTTACGAGCAGTACTTC.

This clonotype was counted at least ten times. The chain has TRBV7-9 and TRBJ1-6; no clear D gene. Deletions cut 3 bases from V and 6 bases from J, with 9 bases between. The CDR3 contains 14 residues. Germline V gene lookup returns CDR1 SEHNR and CDR2 FQNEAQ (reference sequence). The CDR3 reads CASSLRPVNSPLHF. CDR3 in DNA: TGTGCCAGCAGCTTGAGGCCTGTTAATTCACCCCTCCACTTT.